What follows are 9 T cell receptor beta chains derived from one specimen sequenced in a study of T cells in Graves' hyperthyroidism and ophthalmopathy. Using RNA transcripts as the source, TCR beta CDR3 regions were amplified. During a first-round RT-PCR of the TCR CDR3, the HTBI primer set was used. From the multiplex PCR reads, TCRdb called clonotypes with MiXCR, one entry per CDR3 protein. Among roughly 500,000 distinct CDR3 sequences listed, roughly 45% were seen once. Sequencing was done on a sample of peripheral blood or thyroid tissue (not recorded which). These receptors were collected from an adult woman with Graves' disease, either hyperthyroidism or ophthalmopathy (not recorded which).

The chain recombines TRBV11-2 with TRBJ1-3; no reliable D call. The germline V and J ends were trimmed by 5 bases and 2 bases, with 16 bases remaining between them. The CDR3 length is 16 residues. The germline V gene has CDR1 SGHAT and CDR2 FQNNGV. CDR3 DNA sequence: TGTGCCAGCAGCCCGCCCCGCATGCGTCCTGGAAACACCATATATTTT. Translating gives CASSPPRMRPGNTIYF.

This clonotype was seen only once. The CDR3 here is CASSRNPGAGGITGELFF. CDR3 in DNA: TGTGCCAGCAGCCGGAACCCAGGGGCGGGAGGGATCACCGGGGAGCTGTTTTTT. The chain has TRBV7-9 and TRBJ2-2; 9 bases agree with TRBD2. J gave up 4 bases and V 5 bases, and 14 bases lay outside the gene matches. The CDR3 consists of 18 residues. Germline V gene sequence: CDR1 SEHNR, CDR2 FQNEAQ (reference sequence). Based on the CDR3 plus reference TRBV7-9 and TRBJ2-2, the full variable domain is DTGVSQNPRHKITKRGQNVTFRCDPISEHNRLYWYRQTLGQGPEFLTYFQNEAQLEKSRLLSDRFSAERPKGSFSTLEIQRTEQGDSAMYLCASSRNPGAGGITGELFFGEGSRLTVL.

This clonotype showed up many times. The rearrangement joins TRBV3-1 to TRBJ2-2, with 8 bases identical to TRBD1. The J segment lost 7 bases and the V segment lost 1 base, leaving 5 bases of the junction unmatched. Germline lookup yields CDR1 LGHDT and CDR2 YNNKEL (reference sequence). The length of the CDR3 is 15 residues. Written as DNA, the CDR3 is TGTGCCAGCAGCCAAGGTGGACAGGGCAGCGGGGAGCTGTTTTTT. Encoded protein: CASSQGGQGSGELFF.

The CDR3 DNA reads TGTGCCAGCAGTGGACCATTACCCACTGGGGCCAACGTCCTGACTTTC. Its protein product is CASSGPLPTGANVLTF. The chain has TRBV2 and TRBJ2-6; D call uncertain. V was clipped by 4 bases and J by 2 bases, with 12 bases between them. Per the germline V gene, CDR1 is SNHLY and CDR2 is FYNNEI. The CDR3 contains 16 residues.

This clonotype has at least ten counts. This chain joins TRBV6-5 and TRBJ1-4; D call uncertain. Germline V gene data show CDR1 as MNHEY and CDR2 as SVGAGI. This CDR3 has 13 amino acids. Trimming pared 2 bases from V and 7 bases from J, leaving 8 bases between. DNA of the CDR3: TGTGCCAGCAGTTACGGGATTCTTGAAAAACTGTTTTTT. The encoded protein is CASSYGILEKLFF.

This clonotype occurred a few times. The V gene is TRBV7-3, the J gene TRBJ2-5, with 7 bases that match TRBD2. This CDR3 is built from 13 residues. CDR1 is SGHTA, CDR2 FQGTGA, per germline. V lost 6 bases to trimming and J lost 5 bases; unmatched junction nucleotides: 6. CDR3 DNA sequence: TGTGCCAGCAGTCGCGGGAGTTGGGAGACCCAGTACTTC. Residues: CASSRGSWETQYF.

In its sample, this clonotype was seen many times. The chain joins TRBV7-9 to TRBJ1-4, with 9 bases aligning to TRBD1. This CDR3 comprises 14 residues. Trimming at V came to 6 bases and at J to 7 bases, leaving 6 bases not matched to a gene. Germline lookup yields CDR1 SEHNR and CDR2 FQNEAQ (reference sequence). As DNA, the CDR3 is TGTGCCAGCAGTCCCGGGACAGGGACTGAAAAACTGTTTTTT. This gives the protein CASSPGTGTEKLFF.

This chain links TRBV10-3 with TRBJ1-5, with 7 bases matching TRBD1. CDR1 ENHRY and CDR2 SYGVKD come from the germline V gene. CDR3 size: 12 residues. J gave up 7 bases and V 4 bases, and 1 base lay outside the gene matches. The CDR3 loop reads CAISGGGQPQHF. The CDR3 DNA reads as TGTGCCATCAGTGGAGGGGGCCAGCCCCAGCATTTT.

The chain is built from TRBV2 and TRBJ2-2; 7 bases fit TRBD1. The V and J ends lost 6 bases and 2 bases, in that order; junction bases with no gene match: 3. This CDR3 has 14 residues. Germline lookup yields CDR1 SNHLY and CDR2 FYNNEI. CDR3: CASRGDSNTGELFF. The CDR3 DNA follows: TGTGCCAGCAGGGGGGACAGCAACACCGGGGAGCTGTTTTTT.